This TCR beta chain was obtained from a study of tumor-infiltrating lymphocytes in primary liver carcinoma. Study results and limitations: Tumor region pairs showed greater overlap than either tumor-adjacent or tumor-blood pairs did.

The template, about 510 ng total RNA, yielded TCR beta cDNA made with a constant-region primer. Sequencing libraries for TCR beta derived from three nested multiplex PCR rounds that used slightly modified ARM-PCR. MiXCR, applied by TCRdb to the multiplex PCR reads, yields one record per CDR3 protein. The sample contains about 350,000 distinct CDR3 sequences, approximately 64% of which appear only once. Both blood RNA, taken from unsorted whole blood, and germline DNA were extracted. This clonotype was recorded a few times. The antigen is not known. The sample taken for sequencing was peripheral blood. The sequence was obtained from a man aged 40-49 years with primary liver carcinoma and hepatitis B virus infection.

Here the CDR3 DNA reads TGTGCCAGCACCACCGAACGGAGGGGGCGAGAGACCCAGTACTTC. Its protein product is CASTTERRGRETQYF. The chain recombines TRBV28 with TRBJ2-5, with TRBD1 as a possible D gene (7 bases). The CDR3 has 15 amino acids. Per the germline V gene, CDR1 is MDHEN and CDR2 is SYDVKM. Trimming removed 7 bases at V and 4 bases at J, with 19 bases between. The full variable domain, rest sourced from reference TRBV28 and TRBJ2-5, is DVKVTQSSRYLVKRTGEKVFLECVQDMDHENMFWYRQDPGLGLRLIYFSYDVKMKEKGDIPEGYSVSREKKERFSLILESASTNQTSMYLCASTTERRGRETQYFGPGTRLLVL.